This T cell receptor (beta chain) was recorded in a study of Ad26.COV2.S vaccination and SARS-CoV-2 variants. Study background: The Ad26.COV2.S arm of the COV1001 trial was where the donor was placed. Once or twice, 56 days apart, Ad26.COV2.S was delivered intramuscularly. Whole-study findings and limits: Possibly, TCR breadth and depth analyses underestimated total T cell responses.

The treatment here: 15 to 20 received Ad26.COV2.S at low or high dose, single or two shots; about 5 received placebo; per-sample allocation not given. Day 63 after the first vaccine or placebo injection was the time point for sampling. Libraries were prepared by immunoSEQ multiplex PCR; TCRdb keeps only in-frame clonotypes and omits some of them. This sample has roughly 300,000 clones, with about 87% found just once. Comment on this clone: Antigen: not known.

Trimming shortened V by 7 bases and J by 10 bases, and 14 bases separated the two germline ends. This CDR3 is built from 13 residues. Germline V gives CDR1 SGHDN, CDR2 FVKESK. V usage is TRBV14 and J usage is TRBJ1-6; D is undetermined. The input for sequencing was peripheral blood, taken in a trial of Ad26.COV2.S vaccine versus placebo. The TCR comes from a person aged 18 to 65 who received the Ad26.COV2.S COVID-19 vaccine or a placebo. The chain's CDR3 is CASTQDYGSPLHF. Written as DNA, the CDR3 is TGTGCCAGCACCCAGGATTATGGGTCACCCCTCCACTTT.